In this sample, the clone carrying this TCR beta chain turned up a few times. The antigen remains unidentified. The germline V gene has CDR1 MNHEY and CDR2 SVGEGT. The CDR3 has 16 residues. V gave up 10 bases and J gave up 2 bases, with 20 bases separating them. The data were obtained in a study of blood T cells in healthy people across ages. Study-level results: A greater number of naive CD4+ cells and higher diversity distinguished long-lived donors from aged donors. Roughly linear age-related decline in beta diversity appeared, significant by age roughly 40. Because donor CMV status was unknown, expanded clonotype changes were possibly confounded.

The use of a sample-barcoded 5' primer and a J-beta primer mix characterized a second PCR of 7 to 11 cycles. In TCRdb, the 5' RACE reads were re-called with MiXCR into one record per CDR3 protein. This table holds 700,000 or so distinct CDR3 sequences, about 24% found once. The source of this sequence is a man aged 65-85 years in good health. The V call is TRBV6-2 or TRBV6-3, the J call TRBJ2-2, with D perhaps assigned TRBD1 or TRBD2 (5 bases each). What was sequenced was blood. The CDR3 reads CATRQGRDGNTGELFF. The CDR3, as DNA: TGTGCCACCAGGCAGGGACGGGATGGCAACACCGGGGAGCTGTTTTTT.